Below, one T cell receptor (beta chain) is given with its context. The entry originates in a study of blood T cell repertoires in COVID-19. Study-wide background: The cDNA or gDNA used as material had been derived from T cells, B-cell-depleted T cells, or PBMCs.

This CDR3 contains 14 residues. The germline gives CDR1 MNHEY, CDR2 SVGAGI. Trimming cost V 6 bases and J 2 bases; bases outside gene matches: 5. Study processing details: How many nucleated cells were present was estimated from reference gene primer amplification. Method: immunoSEQ multiplex PCR; TCRdb's copy keeps in-frame clones and lacks some. That table furnishes V, J and clone size, whereas the DNA furnished D and trimming. The sample has over 200,000 clones, over 70% seen once. The clonotype originates from a man aged 35 to 55 with active or convalescent COVID-19. The chain recombines TRBV6-5 with TRBJ2-7; 9 positions match TRBD2. The source material was peripheral blood. The DNA of the CDR3 is TGTGCCAGCAGCATACTAGCGGGTGCCTACGAGCAGTACTTC. Protein: CASSILAGAYEQYF.